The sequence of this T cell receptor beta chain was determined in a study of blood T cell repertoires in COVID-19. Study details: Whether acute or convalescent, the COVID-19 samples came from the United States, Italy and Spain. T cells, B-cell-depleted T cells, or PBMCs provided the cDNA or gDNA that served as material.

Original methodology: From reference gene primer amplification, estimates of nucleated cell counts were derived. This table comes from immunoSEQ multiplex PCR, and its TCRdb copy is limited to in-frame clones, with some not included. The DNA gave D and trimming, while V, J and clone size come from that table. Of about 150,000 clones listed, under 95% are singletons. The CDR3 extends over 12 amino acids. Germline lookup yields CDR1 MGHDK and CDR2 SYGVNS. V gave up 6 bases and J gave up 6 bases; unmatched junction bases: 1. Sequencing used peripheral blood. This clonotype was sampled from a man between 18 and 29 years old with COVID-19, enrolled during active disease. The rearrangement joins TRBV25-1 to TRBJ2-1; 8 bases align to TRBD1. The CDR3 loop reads CASRDRVNEQFF. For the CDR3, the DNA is TGTGCCAGCAGGGACAGGGTCAATGAGCAGTTCTTC.